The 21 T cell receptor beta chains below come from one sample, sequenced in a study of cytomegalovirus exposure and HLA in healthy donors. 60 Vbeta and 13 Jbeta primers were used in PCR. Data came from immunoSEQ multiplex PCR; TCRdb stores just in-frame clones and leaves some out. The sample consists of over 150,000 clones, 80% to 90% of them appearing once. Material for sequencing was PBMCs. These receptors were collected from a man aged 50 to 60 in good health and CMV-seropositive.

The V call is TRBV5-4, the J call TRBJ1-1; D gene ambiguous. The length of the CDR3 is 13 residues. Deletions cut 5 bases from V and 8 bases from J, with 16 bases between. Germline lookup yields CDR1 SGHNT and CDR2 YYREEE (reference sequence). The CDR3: CASSGKGPGEAFF. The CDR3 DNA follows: TGTGCCAGCAGTGGGAAAGGCCCGGGGGAAGCTTTCTTT.

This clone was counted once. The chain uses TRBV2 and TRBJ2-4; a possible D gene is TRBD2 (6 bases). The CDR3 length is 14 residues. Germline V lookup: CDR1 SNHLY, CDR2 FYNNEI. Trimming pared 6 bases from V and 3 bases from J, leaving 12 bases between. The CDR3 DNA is TGTGCCAGCAGCGGGAGTCGGGACAAAAACATTCAGTACTTC. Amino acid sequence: CASSGSRDKNIQYF.

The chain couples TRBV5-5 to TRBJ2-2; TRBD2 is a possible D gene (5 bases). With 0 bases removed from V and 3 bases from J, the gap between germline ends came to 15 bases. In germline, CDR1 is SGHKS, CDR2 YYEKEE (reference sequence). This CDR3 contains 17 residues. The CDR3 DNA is TGTGCCAGCAGCTTGGCCCAGGACTCAGGCCACACCGGGGAGCTGTTTTTT. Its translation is CASSLAQDSGHTGELFF.

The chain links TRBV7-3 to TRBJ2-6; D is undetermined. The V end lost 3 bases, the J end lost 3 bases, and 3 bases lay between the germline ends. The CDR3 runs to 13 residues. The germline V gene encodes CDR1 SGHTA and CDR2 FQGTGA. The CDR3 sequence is CASSFYGANVLTF. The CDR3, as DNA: TGTGCCAGCAGCTTCTATGGGGCCAACGTCCTGACTTTC.

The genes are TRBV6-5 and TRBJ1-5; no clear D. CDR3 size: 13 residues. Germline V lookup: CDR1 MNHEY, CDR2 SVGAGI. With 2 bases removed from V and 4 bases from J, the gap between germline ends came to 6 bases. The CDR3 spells CASSYERNQPQHF. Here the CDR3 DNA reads TGTGCCAGCAGTTACGAGCGAAATCAGCCCCAGCATTTT.

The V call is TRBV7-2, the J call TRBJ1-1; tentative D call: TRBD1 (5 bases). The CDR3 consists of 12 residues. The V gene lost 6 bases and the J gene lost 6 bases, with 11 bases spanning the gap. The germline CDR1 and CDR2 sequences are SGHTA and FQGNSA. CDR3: CASSFDSPEAFF. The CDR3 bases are TGTGCCAGCAGTTTCGACAGCCCTGAAGCTTTCTTT.

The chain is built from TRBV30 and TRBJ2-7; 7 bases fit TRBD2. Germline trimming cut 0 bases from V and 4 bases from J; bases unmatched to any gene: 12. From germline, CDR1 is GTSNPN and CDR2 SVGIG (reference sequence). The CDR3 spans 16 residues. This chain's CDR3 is CAWSVPPGLGLYEQYF. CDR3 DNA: TGTGCCTGGAGTGTACCCCCCGGACTAGGACTATACGAGCAGTACTTC.

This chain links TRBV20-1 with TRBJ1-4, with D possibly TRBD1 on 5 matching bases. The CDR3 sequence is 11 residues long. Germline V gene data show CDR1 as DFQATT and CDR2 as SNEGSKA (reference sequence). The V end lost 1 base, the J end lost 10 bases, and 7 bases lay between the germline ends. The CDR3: CSARVGGKLFF. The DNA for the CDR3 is TGCAGTGCTAGAGTCGGGGGAAAACTGTTTTTT.

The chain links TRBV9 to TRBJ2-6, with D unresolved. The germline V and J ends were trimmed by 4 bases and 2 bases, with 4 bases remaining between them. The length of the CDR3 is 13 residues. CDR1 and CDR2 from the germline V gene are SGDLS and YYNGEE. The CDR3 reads CASSQTGANVLTF. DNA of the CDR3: TGTGCCAGCAGCCAGACTGGGGCCAACGTCCTGACTTTC.

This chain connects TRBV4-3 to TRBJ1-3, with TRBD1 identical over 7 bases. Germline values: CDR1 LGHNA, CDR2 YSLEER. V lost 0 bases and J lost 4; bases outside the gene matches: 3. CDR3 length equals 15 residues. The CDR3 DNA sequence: TGCGCCAGCAGCCAAGATACAGGGGCGGGAAACACCATATATTTT. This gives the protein CASSQDTGAGNTIYF.

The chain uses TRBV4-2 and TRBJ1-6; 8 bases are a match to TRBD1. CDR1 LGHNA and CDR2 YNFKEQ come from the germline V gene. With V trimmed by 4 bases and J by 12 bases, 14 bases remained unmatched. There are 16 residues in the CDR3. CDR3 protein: CASSRLLDREEGPLHF. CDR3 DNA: TGTGCCAGCAGCCGGTTATTGGACAGGGAGGAAGGACCCCTCCACTTT.

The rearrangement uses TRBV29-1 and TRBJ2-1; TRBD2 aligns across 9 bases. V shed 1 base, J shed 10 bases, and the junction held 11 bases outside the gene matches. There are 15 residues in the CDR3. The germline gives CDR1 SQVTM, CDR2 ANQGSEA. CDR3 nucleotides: TGCAGCGTTGAAGTAGGCCTAGCGGGGTTTGGGGAGCAGTTCTTC. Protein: CSVEVGLAGFGEQFF.

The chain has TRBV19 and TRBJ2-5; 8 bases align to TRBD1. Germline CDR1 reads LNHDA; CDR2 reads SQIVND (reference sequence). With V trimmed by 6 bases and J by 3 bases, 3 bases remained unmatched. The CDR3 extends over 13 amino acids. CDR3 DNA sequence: TGTGCCAGTAGCCCGGACAGGGAAGAGACCCAGTACTTC. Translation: CASSPDREETQYF.

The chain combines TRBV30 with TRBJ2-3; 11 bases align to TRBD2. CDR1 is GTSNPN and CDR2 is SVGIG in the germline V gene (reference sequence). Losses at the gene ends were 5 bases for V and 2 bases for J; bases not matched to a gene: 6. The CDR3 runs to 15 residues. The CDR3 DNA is TGTGCCTGGGGGGGTAGCGGGAGGGCCACAGATACGCAGTATTTT. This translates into CAWGGSGRATDTQYF.

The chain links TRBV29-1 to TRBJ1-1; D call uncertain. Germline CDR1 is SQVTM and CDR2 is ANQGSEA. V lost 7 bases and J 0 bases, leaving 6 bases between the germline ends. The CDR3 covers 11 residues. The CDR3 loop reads CSAGLNTEAFF. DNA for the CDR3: TGCAGCGCTGGGCTGAACACTGAAGCTTTCTTT.

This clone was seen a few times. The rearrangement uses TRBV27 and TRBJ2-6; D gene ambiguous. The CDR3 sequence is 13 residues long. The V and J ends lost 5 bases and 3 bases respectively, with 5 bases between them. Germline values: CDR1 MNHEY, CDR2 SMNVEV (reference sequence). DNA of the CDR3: TGTGCCAGCAGTCCCCGTGGGGCCAACGTCCTGACTTTC. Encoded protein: CASSPRGANVLTF.

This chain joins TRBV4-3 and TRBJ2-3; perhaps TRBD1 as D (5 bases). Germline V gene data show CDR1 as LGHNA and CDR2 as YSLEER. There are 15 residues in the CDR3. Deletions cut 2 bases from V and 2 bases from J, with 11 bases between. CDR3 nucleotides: TGCGCCAGCAGCCAATCAGGACAAATCACAGATACGCAGTATTTT. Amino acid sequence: CASSQSGQITDTQYF.

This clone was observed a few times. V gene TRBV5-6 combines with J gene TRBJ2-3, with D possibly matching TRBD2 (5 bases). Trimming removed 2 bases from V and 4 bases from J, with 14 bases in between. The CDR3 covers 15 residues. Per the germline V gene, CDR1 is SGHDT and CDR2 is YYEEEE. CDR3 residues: CASSFRTGWADTQYF. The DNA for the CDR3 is TGTGCCAGCAGCTTCCGGACTGGCTGGGCAGATACGCAGTATTTT.

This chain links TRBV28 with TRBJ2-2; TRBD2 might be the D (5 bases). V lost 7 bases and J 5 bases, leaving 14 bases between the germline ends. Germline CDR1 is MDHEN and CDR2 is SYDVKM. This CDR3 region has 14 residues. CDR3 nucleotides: TGTGCCAGCACCGTAGCGTTCACTACCGGGGAGCTGTTTTTT. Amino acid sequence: CASTVAFTTGELFF. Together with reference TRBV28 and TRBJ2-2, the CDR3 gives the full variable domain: DVKVTQSSRYLVKRTGEKVFLECVQDMDHENMFWYRQDPGLGLRLIYFSYDVKMKEKGDIPEGYSVSREKKERFSLILESASTNQTSMYLCASTVAFTTGELFFGEGSRLTVL.

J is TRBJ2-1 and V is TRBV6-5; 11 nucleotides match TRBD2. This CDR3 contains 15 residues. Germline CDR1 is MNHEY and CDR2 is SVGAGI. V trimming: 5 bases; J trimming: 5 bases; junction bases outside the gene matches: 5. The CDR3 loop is CASSPLAGGHNEQFF. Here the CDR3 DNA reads TGTGCCAGCAGTCCCCTAGCGGGGGGCCACAATGAGCAGTTCTTC.

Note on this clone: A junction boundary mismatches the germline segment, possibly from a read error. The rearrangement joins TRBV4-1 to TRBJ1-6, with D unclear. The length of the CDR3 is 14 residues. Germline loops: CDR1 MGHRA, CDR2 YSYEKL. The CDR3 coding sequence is TGTGCCAGCAGCCACCCCACAGAAAATTCACCCCTCCACTTT. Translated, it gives CASSHPTENSPLHF.